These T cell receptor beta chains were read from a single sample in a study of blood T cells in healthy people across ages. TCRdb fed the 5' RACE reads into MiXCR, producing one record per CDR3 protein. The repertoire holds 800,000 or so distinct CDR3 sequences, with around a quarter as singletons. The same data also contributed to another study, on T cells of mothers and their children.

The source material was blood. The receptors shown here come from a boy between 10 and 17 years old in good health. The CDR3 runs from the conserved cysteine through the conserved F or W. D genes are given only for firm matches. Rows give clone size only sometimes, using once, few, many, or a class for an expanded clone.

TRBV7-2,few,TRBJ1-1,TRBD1,TGTGCCAGCAGCTTATTGTCTCTTAGGGACAGGGGGAGCACTGAAGCTTTCTTT,CASSLLSLRDRGSTEAFF
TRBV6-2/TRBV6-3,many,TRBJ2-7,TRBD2,TGTGCCAGGACGGGACTAGCGGGACACTACGAGCAGTACTTC,CARTGLAGHYEQYF
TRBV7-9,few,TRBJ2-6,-,TGTGCCAGCAGCTTATGGGCCAACGTCCTGACTTTC,CASSLWANVLTF
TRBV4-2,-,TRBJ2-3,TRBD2,TGTGCCAGCAGCCTACGAATCACTAGCGGGGGGTCCCCATCCACAGATACGCAGTATTTT,CASSLRITSGGSPSTDTQYF
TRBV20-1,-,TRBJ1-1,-,TGCAGTGCTACCTCCGGGAAGAACACTGAAGCTTTCTTT,CSATSGKNTEAFF
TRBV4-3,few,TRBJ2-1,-,TGCGCCAGCAGCCAAGAAAGACTAGGCTCCTACAATGAGCAGTTCTTC,CASSQERLGSYNEQFF
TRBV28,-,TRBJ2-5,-,TGTGCCAGCAGCCCCACGACTAGGCGAGAGACCCAGTACTTC,CASSPTTRRETQYF
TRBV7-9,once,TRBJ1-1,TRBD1,TGTGCCAGCAGCCGAAGGGACAGGCATAACACTGAAGCTTTCTTT,CASSRRDRHNTEAFF
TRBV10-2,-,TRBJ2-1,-,TGCGCCAGCAGTGAGACGACTAATTACAATGAGCAGTTCTTC,CASSETTNYNEQFF
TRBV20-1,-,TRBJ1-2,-,TGCAGTGCTAGGGACAGCAACTATGGCTACACCTTC,CSARDSNYGYTF
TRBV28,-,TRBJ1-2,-,TGTGCCAGCAGTTTCGGGCGGGACCGACCTGCCTATGGCTACACCTTC,CASSFGRDRPAYGYTF
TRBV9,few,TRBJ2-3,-,TGTGCCAGCAGCGTAAATGTCGATCGGGGAGAGGCGTCAGATACGCAGTATTTT,CASSVNVDRGEASDTQYF
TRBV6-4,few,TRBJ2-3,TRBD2,TGTGCCAGCAGTGCTTCTAGCGGGGGCACAGATACGCAGTATTTT,CASSASSGGTDTQYF
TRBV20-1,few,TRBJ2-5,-,TGCAGTGCTGGAGACCCCGCTTTACAAGAGACCCAGTACTTC,CSAGDPALQETQYF
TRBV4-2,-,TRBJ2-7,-,TGTGCCAGCAGCCAAGAAGGGGCGAAGCACGAGCAGTACTTC,CASSQEGAKHEQYF
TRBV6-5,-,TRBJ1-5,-,TGTGCCAGCAGTAAGGACAAGTATAGCAATCAGCCCCAGCATTTT,CASSKDKYSNQPQHF
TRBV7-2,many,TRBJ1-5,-,TGTGCCAGCAGCCTTAGGGGTAATCAGCCCCAGCATTTT,CASSLRGNQPQHF
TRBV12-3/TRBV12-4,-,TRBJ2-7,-,TGTGCCAGCACCCCCGGTTACGAGCAGTACTTC,CASTPGYEQYF
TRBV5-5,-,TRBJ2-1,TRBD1,TGTGCCAGCAGCCAGGGACAGGGGAAGGGTGAGCAGTTCTTC,CASSQGQGKGEQFF
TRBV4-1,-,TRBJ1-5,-,TGCGCCAGCAGCCAAGATATCGAGGGGGGTCAGCCCCAGCATTTT,CASSQDIEGGQPQHF
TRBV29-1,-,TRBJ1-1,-,TGCAGCGTACAGATCCCCAGGGGAATGAACACTGAAGCTTTCTTT,CSVQIPRGMNTEAFF
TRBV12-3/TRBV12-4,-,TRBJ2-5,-,TGTGCCAGCAGGCCCGGGGCGATCGAGACCCAGTACTTC,CASRPGAIETQYF
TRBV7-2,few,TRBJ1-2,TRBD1,TGTGCCAGCAGTCGCAGGGGGGAATATGGCTACACCTTC,CASSRRGEYGYTF
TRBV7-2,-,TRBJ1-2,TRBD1,TGTGCCAGCAGCAACCGGGACAGGGACTCGTGGGCTAACTATGGCTGCACCTTC,CASSNRDRDSWANYGCTF
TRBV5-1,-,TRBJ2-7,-,TGCGCCAGCAGCTTTACAGCAGCCTACGAGCAGTACTTC,CASSFTAAYEQYF
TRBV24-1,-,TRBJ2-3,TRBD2,TGTGCCACCAGTGACCGACCAGGACCAGCGGGGGAGAACTGGGATACGCAGTATTTT,CATSDRPGPAGENWDTQYF
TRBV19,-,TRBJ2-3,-,TGTGCCAGTAGTATTGTTGGTACGCAGTATTTT,CASSIVGTQYF
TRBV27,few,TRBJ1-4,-,TGTGCCAGCATGACCACCTTAAACGGGGTTTACGAAAAACTGTTTTTT,CASMTTLNGVYEKLFF
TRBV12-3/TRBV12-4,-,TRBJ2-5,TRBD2,TGTGCCAGCAGTTTAGCGTGGCTAGCGGGAGTAGAGACCCAGTACTTC,CASSLAWLAGVETQYF
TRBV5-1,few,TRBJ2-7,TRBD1,TGCGCCAGCAGCCGTGGGGACAGTTCCTCATCCTACGAGCAGTACTTC,CASSRGDSSSSYEQYF
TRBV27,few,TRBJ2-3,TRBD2,TGTGCCAGCAGTTTAGGAGCGGGGGGTCTCAATACGCAGTATTTT,CASSLGAGGLNTQYF
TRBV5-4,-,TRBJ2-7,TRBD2,TGTGCCAGCAGCTCGACTAGCGGGAGTACCTCCTACGAGCAGTACTTC,CASSSTSGSTSYEQYF
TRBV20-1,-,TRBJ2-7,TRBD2,TGCAGTGCCGGACTAGCGGAGAAACTCACCTACGAGCAGTACTTC,CSAGLAEKLTYEQYF
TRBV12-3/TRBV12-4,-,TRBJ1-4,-,TGTGCCAGCGGAGGGGGTGATGCGAAACTGTTTTTT,CASGGGDAKLFF
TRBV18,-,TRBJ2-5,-,TGTGCCAGCTCACCACTAACTAGCTCCCAAGAGACCCAGTACTTC,CASSPLTSSQETQYF
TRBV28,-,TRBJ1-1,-,TGTGCCAGCAGCCTAATTTTGGGGGGGACACCAGGCAACACTGAAGCTTTCTTT,CASSLILGGTPGNTEAFF
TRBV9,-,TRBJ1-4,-,TGTGCCAGCAGCATTGGACAGTCGCATGAAAAACTGTTTTTT,CASSIGQSHEKLFF
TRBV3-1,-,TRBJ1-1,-,TGTGCTAGCAGCCAAGGGGGGGCTCGGAACACTGAAGCTTTCTTT,CASSQGGARNTEAFF
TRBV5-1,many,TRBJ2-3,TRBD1,TGCGCCAGCAGCCTCCGGGACAGGGGGCTGGATACGCAGTATTTT,CASSLRDRGLDTQYF
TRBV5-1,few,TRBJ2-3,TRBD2,TGCGCCAGCAGCCTGACTAGCGGGGCAGGGGATACGCAGTATTTT,CASSLTSGAGDTQYF
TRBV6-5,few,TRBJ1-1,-,TGTGCCAGCAGTTACCGGGGGCCGGGCACTGAAGCTTTCTTT,CASSYRGPGTEAFF
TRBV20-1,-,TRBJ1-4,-,TGCAGTGCTAGAGACCCCTCAGGGTACGATGAAAAACTGTTTTTT,CSARDPSGYDEKLFF
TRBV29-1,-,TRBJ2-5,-,TGCAGCGTTGTACCCCGCGAAGCTTACCAAGAGACCCAGTACTTC,CSVVPREAYQETQYF
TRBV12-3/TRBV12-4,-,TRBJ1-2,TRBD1,TGTGCCAGCAGTTTGGGCCAGGGGGCGACTGGCTACACCTTC,CASSLGQGATGYTF